Listed below are T cell receptor beta chains from one sample, sequenced in a study of PD-L1 blockade in urothelial cancer. The data were produced by immunoSEQ multiplex PCR, yet TCRdb's version contains in-frame clones alone and is incomplete. The sample includes 31,000 or so clones, 70% to 90% of them seen just once. The sample in question was PBMCs, obtained around atezolizumab (anti-PD-L1) treatment. The receptors were sampled from a man at least 80 years old with urothelial cancer. CDR3s include the opening cysteine and the closing phenylalanine or tryptophan. Fields, in order: J gene, D gene, clone size, V gene, CDR3 protein, CDR3 DNA. D genes are given only for firm matches. Clone size is not always given. Where it is, it says once, few, many or a class for expanded clones.

TRBJ1-5	.	.	TRBV27	CASSLIPGWPQHF	TGTGCCAGCAGTTTAATTCCCGGGTGGCCCCAGCATTTT
TRBJ2-5	.	.	TRBV7-9	CASSLAQGWETQYF	TGTGCCAGCAGCTTAGCTCAGGGGTGGGAGACCCAGTACTTC
TRBJ2-7	TRBD2	.	TRBV4-1	CASSRGPGTSGSYEQYF	TGCGCCAGCAGCCGCGGCCCCGGGACTAGCGGCTCTTACGAGCAGTACTTC
TRBJ2-2	TRBD2	.	TRBV7-2	CASSPGLADTGELFF	TGTGCCAGCAGCCCAGGACTAGCGGACACCGGGGAGCTGTTTTTT
TRBJ2-1	TRBD2	.	TRBV4-1	CASSRSAGEYNEQFF	TGCGCCAGCAGCAGGAGTGCGGGAGAGTACAATGAGCAGTTCTTC
TRBJ2-5	.	.	TRBV2	CASSVWQGIQETQYF	TGTGCCAGCAGTGTATGGCAGGGGATTCAAGAGACCCAGTACTTC
TRBJ2-6	TRBD1	.	TRBV7-2	CASSRSPGQVRANVLTF	TGTGCCAGCAGCCGCAGCCCGGGACAGGTTAGGGCCAACGTCCTGACTTTC
TRBJ2-3	.	.	TRBV9	CASSPLAVSTDTQYF	TGTGCCAGCAGCCCCCTGGCGGTTAGCACAGATACGCAGTATTTT
TRBJ1-1	.	.	TRBV6-6	CASSSAGLNTEAFF	TGTGCCAGCAGTTCCGCCGGTCTCAACACTGAAGCTTTCTTT
TRBJ2-6	.	.	TRBV7-9	CASSTESNVLTF	TGTGCCAGCAGCACGGAGTCCAACGTCCTGACTTTC
TRBJ2-7	.	.	TRBV30	CAWDSDRTFSYEQYF	TGTGCCTGGGATTCTGACAGGACCTTCTCCTACGAGCAGTACTTC
TRBJ2-7	.	.	TRBV30	CAWSVLPKQGVTYEQYF	TGTGCCTGGAGTGTACTCCCTAAACAGGGAGTGACCTACGAGCAGTACTTC
TRBJ2-1	TRBD2	.	TRBV30	CAWSVVGTKPNEQFF	TGTGCCTGGAGTGTAGTCGGGACTAAACCCAATGAGCAGTTCTTC
TRBJ2-7	.	.	TRBV5-1	CASSLGSGVFDEQYF	TGCGCCAGCAGCTTGGGCTCAGGGGTCTTCGACGAGCAGTACTTC
TRBJ2-3	.	.	TRBV5-1	CASSPGAGPPDTQYF	TGCGCCAGCAGCCCTGGGGCAGGGCCCCCAGATACGCAGTATTTT
TRBJ1-1	.	once	TRBV6-6	CASSYSSRKNTEAFF	TGTGCCAGCAGTTACTCGTCCAGAAAGAACACTGAAGCTTTCTTT
TRBJ2-4	.	.	TRBV6-6	CASSTLQRGHGYF	TGTGCCAGCAGTACACTCCAGAGGGGACATGGGTACTTC
TRBJ2-7	TRBD2	.	TRBV27	CASSLRAGGPPSSYEQYF	TGTGCCAGCAGTTTACGAGCGGGAGGGCCCCCAAGCTCCTACGAGCAGTACTTC
TRBJ2-1	TRBD1	.	TRBV28	CASSFADREYNEQFF	TGTGCCAGCAGTTTCGCCGACAGGGAATACAATGAGCAGTTCTTC
TRBJ2-3	.	.	TRBV30	CAWSVRLAADTQYF	TGTGCCTGGAGTGTAAGGCTAGCAGCAGATACGCAGTATTTT
TRBJ1-2	.	.	TRBV5-8	CASSLAGPSSGYGYTF	TGTGCCAGCAGCTTGGCAGGCCCGAGCAGTGGCTATGGCTACACCTTC
TRBJ2-3	.	few	TRBV19	CASSPASSSTDTQYF	TGTGCCAGTAGTCCCGCCAGTTCCTCCACAGATACGCAGTATTTT
TRBJ1-5	.	.	TRBV10-2	CASSEWQGNQPQHF	TGCGCCAGCAGTGAATGGCAGGGTAATCAGCCCCAGCATTTT